Detailed here is one TCR beta chain. The ends were cut back, 4 bases at V and 6 bases at J, with 16 bases in the middle. From germline, CDR1 is SEHNR and CDR2 FQNEAQ (reference sequence). The CDR3 length is 14 residues. These data belong to a study of OX40 agonist ivuxolimab in advanced cancers. Sequenced by immunoSEQ multiplex PCR; TCRdb stores in-frame clones only, minus some. The sample contains approximately 54,000 clones, under 95% of which appear only once. This clonotype was sampled from an adult with an advanced solid tumor such as melanoma, head and neck, liver or kidney cancer. Sequencing was performed on CD4+ or CD8+ T cells sorted from blood, taken in a trial of the OX40 agonist ivuxolimab. The chain is built from TRBV7-9 and TRBJ2-7; D is perhaps TRBD1 (6 bases). The CDR3 here is CASSSWTVSGEQYF. The DNA of the CDR3 is TGTGCCAGCAGCTCATGGACAGTCTCTGGCGAGCAGTACTTC.